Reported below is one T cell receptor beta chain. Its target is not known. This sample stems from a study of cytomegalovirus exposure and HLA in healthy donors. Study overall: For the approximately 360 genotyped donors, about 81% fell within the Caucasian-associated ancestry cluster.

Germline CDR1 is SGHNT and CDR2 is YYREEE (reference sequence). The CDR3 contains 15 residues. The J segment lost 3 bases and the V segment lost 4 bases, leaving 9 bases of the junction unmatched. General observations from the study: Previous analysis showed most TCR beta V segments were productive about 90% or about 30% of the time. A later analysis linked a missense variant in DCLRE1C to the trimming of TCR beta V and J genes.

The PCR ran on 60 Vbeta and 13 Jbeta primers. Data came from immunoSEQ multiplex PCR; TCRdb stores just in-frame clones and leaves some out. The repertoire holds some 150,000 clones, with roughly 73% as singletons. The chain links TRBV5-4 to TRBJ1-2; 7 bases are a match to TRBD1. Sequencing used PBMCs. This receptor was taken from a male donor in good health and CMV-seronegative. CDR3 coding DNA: TGTGCCAGCAGCCCAGGGACAGCCTTGGACTATGGCTACACCTTC. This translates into CASSPGTALDYGYTF.